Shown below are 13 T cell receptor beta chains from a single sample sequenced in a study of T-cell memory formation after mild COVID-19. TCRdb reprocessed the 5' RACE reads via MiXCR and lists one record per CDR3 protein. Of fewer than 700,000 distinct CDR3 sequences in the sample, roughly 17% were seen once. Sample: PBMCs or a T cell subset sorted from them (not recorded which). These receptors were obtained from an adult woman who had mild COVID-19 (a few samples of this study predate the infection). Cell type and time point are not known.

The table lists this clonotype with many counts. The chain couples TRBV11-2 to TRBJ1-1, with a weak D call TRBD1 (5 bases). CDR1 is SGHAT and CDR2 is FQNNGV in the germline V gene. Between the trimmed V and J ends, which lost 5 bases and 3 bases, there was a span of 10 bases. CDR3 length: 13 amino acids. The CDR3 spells CASSRRVDTEAFF. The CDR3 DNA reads TGTGCCAGCAGCCGCAGGGTTGACACTGAAGCTTTCTTT. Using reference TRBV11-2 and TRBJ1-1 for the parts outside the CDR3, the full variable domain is EAGVAQSPRYKIIEKRQSVAFWCNPISGHATLYWYQQILGQGPKLLIQFQNNGVVDDSQLPKDRFSAERLKGVDSTLKIQPAKLEDSAVYLCASSRRVDTEAFFGQGTRLTVV.

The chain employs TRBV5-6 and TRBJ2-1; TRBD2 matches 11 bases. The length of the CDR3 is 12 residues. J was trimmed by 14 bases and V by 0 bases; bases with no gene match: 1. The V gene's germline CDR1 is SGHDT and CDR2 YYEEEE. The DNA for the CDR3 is TGTGCCAGCAGCTTGGTTAGCGGGGGGGAGTTCTTC. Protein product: CASSLVSGGEFF.

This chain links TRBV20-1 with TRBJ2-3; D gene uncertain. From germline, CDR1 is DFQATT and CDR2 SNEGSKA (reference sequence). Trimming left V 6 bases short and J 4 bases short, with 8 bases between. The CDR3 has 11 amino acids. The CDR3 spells CSAGRSDTQYF. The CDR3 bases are TGCAGTGCGGGCCGATCAGATACGCAGTATTTT.

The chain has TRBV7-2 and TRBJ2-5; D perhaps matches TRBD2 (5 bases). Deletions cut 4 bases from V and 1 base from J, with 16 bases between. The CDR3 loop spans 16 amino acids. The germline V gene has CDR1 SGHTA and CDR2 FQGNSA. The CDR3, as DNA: TGTGCCAGCAGCTCCCCACTGGCGGGTATCCAAGAGACCCAGTACTTC. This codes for CASSSPLAGIQETQYF.

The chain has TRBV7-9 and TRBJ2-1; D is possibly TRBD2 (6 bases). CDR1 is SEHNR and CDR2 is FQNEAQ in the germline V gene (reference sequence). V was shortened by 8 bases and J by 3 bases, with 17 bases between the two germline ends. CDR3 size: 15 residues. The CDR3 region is CASRPSGGSYNEQFF. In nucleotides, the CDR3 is TGTGCCAGCCGCCCCTCTGGGGGGAGCTACAATGAGCAGTTCTTC.

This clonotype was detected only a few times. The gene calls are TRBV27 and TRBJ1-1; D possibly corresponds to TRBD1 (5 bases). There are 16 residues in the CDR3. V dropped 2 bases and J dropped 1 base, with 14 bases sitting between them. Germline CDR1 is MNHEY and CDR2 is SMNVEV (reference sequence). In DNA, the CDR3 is TGTGCCAGCAGTTTACTACCGGGACGTGGGAACACTGAAGCTTTCTTT. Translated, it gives CASSLLPGRGNTEAFF.

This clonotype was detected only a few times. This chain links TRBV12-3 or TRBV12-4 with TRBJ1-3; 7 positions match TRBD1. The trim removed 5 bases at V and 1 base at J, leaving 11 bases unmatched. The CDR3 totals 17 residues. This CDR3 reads CASSPWTGGLSGNTIYF. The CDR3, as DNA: TGTGCCAGCAGTCCCTGGACAGGCGGGTTGTCTGGAAACACCATATATTTT.

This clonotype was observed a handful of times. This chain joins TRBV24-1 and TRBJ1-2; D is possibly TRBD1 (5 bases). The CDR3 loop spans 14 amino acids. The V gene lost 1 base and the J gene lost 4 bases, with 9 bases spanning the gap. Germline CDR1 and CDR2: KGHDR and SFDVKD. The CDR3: CATSDFRQSYGYTF. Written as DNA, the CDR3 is TGTGCCACCAGTGATTTCCGACAGAGCTATGGCTACACCTTC.

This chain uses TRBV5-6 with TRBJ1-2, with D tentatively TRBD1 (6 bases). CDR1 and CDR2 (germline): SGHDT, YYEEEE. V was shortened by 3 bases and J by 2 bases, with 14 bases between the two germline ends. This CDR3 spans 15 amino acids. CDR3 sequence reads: CASSSLTGGNYGYTF. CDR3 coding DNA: TGTGCCAGCAGCTCCTTGACAGGCGGAAACTATGGCTACACCTTC. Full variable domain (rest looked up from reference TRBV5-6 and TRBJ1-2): DAGVTQSPTHLIKTRGQQVTLRCSPKSGHDTVSWYQQALGQGPQFIFQYYEEEERQRGNFPDRFSGHQFPNYSSELNVNALLLGDSALYLCASSSLTGGNYGYTFGSGTRLTVV.

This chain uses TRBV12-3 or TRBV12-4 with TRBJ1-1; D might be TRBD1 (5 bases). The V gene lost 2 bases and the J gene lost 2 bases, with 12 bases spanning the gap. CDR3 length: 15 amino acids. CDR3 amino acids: CASSLFGRANTEAFF. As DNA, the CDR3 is TGTGCCAGCAGTTTATTTGGCAGGGCCAACACTGAAGCTTTCTTT.

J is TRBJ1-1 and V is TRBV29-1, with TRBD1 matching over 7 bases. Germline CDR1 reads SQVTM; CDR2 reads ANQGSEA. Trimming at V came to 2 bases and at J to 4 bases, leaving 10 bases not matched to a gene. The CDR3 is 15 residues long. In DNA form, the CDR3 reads TGCAGCGTTGAACCAGAGCCAGGGGGTGGCACTGAAGCTTTCTTT. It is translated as CSVEPEPGGGTEAFF.

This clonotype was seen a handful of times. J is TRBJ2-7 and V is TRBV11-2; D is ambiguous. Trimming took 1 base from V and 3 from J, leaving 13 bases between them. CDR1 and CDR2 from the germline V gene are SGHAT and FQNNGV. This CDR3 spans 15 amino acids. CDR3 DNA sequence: TGTGCCAGCAGCTTAGTTAACGGAGAGAACTACGAGCAGTACTTC. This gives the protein CASSLVNGENYEQYF.

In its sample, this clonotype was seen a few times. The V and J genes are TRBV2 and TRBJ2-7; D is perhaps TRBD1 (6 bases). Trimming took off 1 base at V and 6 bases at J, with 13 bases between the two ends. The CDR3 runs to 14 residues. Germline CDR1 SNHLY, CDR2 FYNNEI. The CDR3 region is CASSEEGGLGEQYF. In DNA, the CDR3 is TGTGCCAGCAGTGAAGAAGGGGGTCTCGGCGAGCAGTACTTC. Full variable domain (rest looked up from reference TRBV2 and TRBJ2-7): EPEVTQTPSHQVTQMGQEVILRCVPISNHLYFYWYRQILGQKVEFLVSFYNNEISEKSEIFDDQFSVERPDGSNFTLKIRSTKLEDSAMYFCASSEEGGLGEQYFGPGTRLTVT.